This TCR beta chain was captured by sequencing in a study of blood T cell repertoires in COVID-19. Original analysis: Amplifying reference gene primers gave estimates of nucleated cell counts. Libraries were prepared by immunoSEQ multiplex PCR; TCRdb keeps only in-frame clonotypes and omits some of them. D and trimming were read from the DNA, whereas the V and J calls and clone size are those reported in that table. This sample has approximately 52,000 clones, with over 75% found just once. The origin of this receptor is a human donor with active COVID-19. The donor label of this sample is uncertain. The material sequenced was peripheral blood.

The CDR3 DNA follows: TGTGCCAGCAGCATAGGGAAGGGGGAGCAGTTCTTC. Translating gives CASSIGKGEQFF. The chain is built from TRBV3-1 (or the pseudogene TRBV3-2) and TRBJ2-1; possible D gene TRBD1, 5 bases. There are 12 residues in the CDR3. In germline, CDR1 is LGHDT, CDR2 YNNKEL (reference sequence). The germline V and J ends were trimmed by 5 bases and 10 bases, with 12 bases remaining between them.